Shown below are 5 T cell receptor beta chains from a single sample sequenced in a study of spatial heterogeneity in lung cancer. Noted time point: sample taken at primary tumor resection. Extraction of whole RNA from tumor, nontumor lung or frozen PBMC preceded unsorted sequencing. TCRdb analysed the 5' RACE reads with MiXCR anew, one entry per CDR3 protein. The table has about 10,000 distinct CDR3 sequences, nearly 5.5% seen once. This material consisted of PBMCs, taken at surgery. Receptor source: a male donor with early-stage non-small cell lung cancer.

This clonotype is labeled medium-sized. The rearrangement joins TRBV9 to TRBJ2-3; maybe TRBD1 (5 bases). Germline CDR1 reads SGDLS; CDR2 reads YYNGEE. With 4 bases removed from V and 4 bases from J, the gap between germline ends came to 10 bases. This CDR3 spans 13 amino acids. CDR3 nucleotides: TGTGCCAGCAGCCCGTGGGGCGCAGATACGCAGTATTTT. It yields the protein CASSPWGADTQYF. Full variable domain (rest looked up from reference TRBV9 and TRBJ2-3): DSGVTQTPKHLITATGQRVTLRCSPRSGDLSVYWYQQSLDQGLQFLIQYYNGEERAKGNILERFSAQQFPDLHSELNLSSLELGDSALYFCASSPWGADTQYFGPGTRLTVL.

This clonotype showed up many times. The CDR3: CASSSGTGDEKLFF. The DNA for the CDR3 is TGTGCCAGCAGCTCCGGGACAGGGGATGAAAAACTGTTTTTT. The J gene is TRBJ1-4, the V gene TRBV7-2; 10 bases agree with TRBD1. Germline trimming cut 4 bases from V and 6 bases from J; bases unmatched to any gene: 2. CDR1 is SGHTA and CDR2 is FQGNSA in the germline V gene. The CDR3 contains 14 residues.

The table lists this clonotype with many counts. The rearrangement joins TRBV11-2 to TRBJ2-7, with D possibly TRBD2 on 6 matching bases. Trimming removed 4 bases from V and 3 bases from J, with 22 bases in between. The CDR3 contains 17 residues. CDR1 is SGHAT, CDR2 FQNNGV, per germline. The CDR3 DNA is TGTGCCAGCAGCTCTTTGGGGGGAAGGACGACGCGCTACGAGCAGTACTTC. Its protein is CASSSLGGRTTRYEQYF.

This clonotype is categorized as medium-sized. J is TRBJ1-5 and V is TRBV21-1. TRBV21-1 is reported as a pseudogene. This CDR3 has 11 residues. CDR3 amino acids: CASSKCQPQHF. Here the CDR3 DNA reads TGTGCCAGCAGCAAATGTCAGCCCCAGCATTTT.

This clonotype was observed a handful of times. The V gene is TRBV7-6, the J gene TRBJ2-7, with D unresolved. CDR1 is SGHVS, CDR2 FNYEAQ, per germline. The CDR3 runs 15 residues. V lost 5 bases to trimming and J lost 7 bases, with 21 bases between them. The DNA of the CDR3 is TGTGCCAGCAGCCCCGAGCCGGGCCGTAATGAAGAGCAGTACTTC. This gives the protein CASSPEPGRNEEQYF. The full variable domain, completed using reference TRBV7-6 and TRBJ2-7, is GAGVSQSPRYKVTKRGQDVALRCDPISGHVSLYWYRQALGQGPEFLTYFNYEAQQDKSGLPNDRFSAERPEGSISTLTIQRTEQRDSAMYRCASSPEPGRNEEQYFGPGTRLTVT.